The clone carrying this TCR beta chain was detected many times. The antigen is undetermined. CDR3 length: 15 amino acids. The J segment lost 4 bases and the V segment lost 0 bases, leaving 2 bases of the junction unmatched. Germline V gene lookup returns CDR1 LGHNA and CDR2 YSLEER. RNA transcripts served as template for amplifying TCR beta CDR3 sequences. A first-round RT-PCR used HTBI primers, followed by a second-round multiplex PCR. TCRdb reprocessed the multiplex PCR reads with MiXCR, giving one entry per CDR3 protein. The sample includes 650,000 to 800,000 distinct CDR3 sequences, about 40% of them seen just once. The data belong to a study of Graves' ophthalmopathy and Graves' hyperthyroidism. Study conclusions and caveats: A majority of expanded thyroid clonotypes exceeding 0.001 frequency were likewise present in blood.

Symptoms, serum thyroxine and TRAb, thyroid ultrasound, and orbital computed tomography formed the diagnostic basis. The source material was peripheral blood. The clonotype was recovered from an adult man with Graves' ophthalmopathy. The chain has TRBV4-3 and TRBJ2-2, with 7 bases aligning to TRBD2. The CDR3 coding sequence is TGCGCCAGCAGCCAAGAAACTAGCGTCACCGGGGAGCTGTTTTTT. Amino acids: CASSQETSVTGELFF.